This T cell receptor beta chain was captured by sequencing in a study of spatial heterogeneity in lung cancer. Study-level background: The cohort: 70 to 75 early-stage, untreated non-small cell lung cancer patients. Median follow-up for sequenced PBMC samples was about two years after resection, when such samples existed.

Every TCR cDNA molecule bore its own unique molecular identifier. TCRdb reprocessed the 5' RACE reads with MiXCR, giving one entry per CDR3 protein. The sample carries under 30,000 distinct CDR3 sequences, roughly 6% recorded once. The CDR3 consists of 16 residues. CDR1 SGHRS and CDR2 YFSETQ come from the germline V gene. Losses at the gene ends were 0 bases for V and 0 bases for J; bases not matched to a gene: 2. This clonotype was seen only a few times. Its antigen is still unknown. As for time point: blood at routine non-recurrence follow-up after resection. Whole RNA was taken from tumor, nontumor lung or frozen PBMC; it was then sequenced unsorted. General study findings and limits: In blood, ubiquitous expanded tumor TCRs appeared more at resection than follow-up.

This chain joins TRBV5-1 and TRBJ2-1, with 8 bases matching TRBD1. The receptor's source is a male donor with early-stage non-small cell lung cancer. Here the sequenced sample was PBMCs, taken at follow-up. The CDR3 DNA follows: TGCGCCAGCAGCTTGGCCGGGACAGGCTCCTACAATGAGCAGTTCTTC. Protein sequence: CASSLAGTGSYNEQFF.